These T cell receptor beta chains were read from a single sample in a study of T cell changes during pregnancy in multiple sclerosis. TCRdb's copy holds only in-frame clones and misses some; the assay was immunoSEQ multiplex PCR. The sample shows tens of thousands of clones, around 92% of them seen only once. Material: peripheral blood, obtained in the second trimester of pregnancy. All receptors derive from a female donor in good health, enrolled as a control in a pregnancy study. The CDR3 runs from the conserved cysteine through the conserved F or W. The D gene is left open where the match is weak. For some rows the clone size is stated as once, few or many, or as a class when expanded; others skip it.

-,TRBV6-1,TRBJ1-1,-,CASSRLQTNTEAFF,TGTGCCAGCAGTCGACTCCAAACGAACACTGAAGCTTTCTTT
TRBD2,TRBV7-3,TRBJ2-3,-,CASSTRTSGSADTQYF,TGTGCCAGCAGCACTCGGACTAGCGGGAGTGCAGATACGCAGTATTTT
-,TRBV10-3,TRBJ2-3,-,CAITSARDTQYF,TGTGCCATCACCAGCGCTAGGGATACGCAGTATTTT
-,TRBV5-4,TRBJ1-2,-,CASSFDRSVYGYTF,TGTGCCAGCAGTTTCGACAGGTCTGTCTATGGCTACACCTTC
TRBD1,TRBV7-6,TRBJ1-3,-,CASSATGTGNTIYF,TGTGCCAGCAGCGCGACAGGGACAGGAAACACCATATATTTT
-,TRBV5-4,TRBJ2-5,-,CASSLGQGGLQETQYF,TGTGCCAGCAGCTTGGGGCAGGGGGGACTTCAAGAGACCCAGTACTTC
-,TRBV15,TRBJ2-5,-,CATSRAPGQETQYF,TGTGCCACCAGCAGAGCTCCCGGTCAAGAGACCCAGTACTTC
TRBD2,TRBV6-1,TRBJ2-7,-,CASSELAGGSYEQYF,TGTGCCAGCAGTGAACTAGCGGGGGGCTCCTACGAGCAGTACTTC
-,TRBV11-2,TRBJ2-7,-,CASSPHPTGSEQYF,TGTGCCAGCAGCCCACATCCGACAGGTTCCGAGCAGTACTTC
TRBD1,TRBV7-2,TRBJ2-5,-,CASSSGQQETQYF,TGTGCCAGCAGCTCGGGACAGCAAGAGACCCAGTACTTC
TRBD1,TRBV4-1,TRBJ2-7,-,CASSQDGTGYEQYF,TGCGCCAGCAGCCAAGATGGGACAGGGTACGAGCAGTACTTC
-,TRBV6-6,TRBJ1-5,-,CASSYGRRTDQPQHF,TGTGCCAGCAGTTATGGCAGGAGGACTGATCAGCCCCAGCATTTT
-,TRBV19,TRBJ2-6,-,CASSNRPGANVLTF,TGTGCCAGTAGTAACAGGCCTGGGGCCAACGTCCTGACTTTC
-,TRBV2,TRBJ1-1,-,CASRQGPSEAFF,TGTGCCAGCAGACAGGGACCTTCTGAAGCTTTCTTT
TRBD2,TRBV7-9,TRBJ2-3,-,CASSLLAGSSSTDTQYF,TGTGCCAGCAGCTTACTAGCGGGGTCTTCTAGCACAGATACGCAGTATTTT
-,TRBV28,TRBJ2-5,-,CASSLGRGYQETQYF,TGTGCCAGCAGTTTAGGCAGGGGTTATCAAGAGACCCAGTACTTC
-,TRBV4-1,TRBJ1-5,-,CASSQETAGSQPQHF,TGCGCCAGCAGCCAAGAGACGGCTGGGAGTCAGCCCCAGCATTTT
TRBD2,TRBV7-9,TRBJ2-7,-,CASSLASLEAGEYEQYF,TGTGCCAGCAGCTTAGCTTCCTTGGAAGCGGGAGAATACGAGCAGTACTTC
TRBD2,TRBV5-1,TRBJ2-2,-,CASSRASGRARTGELFF,TGCGCCAGCAGCAGGGCTAGCGGGAGGGCCAGGACCGGGGAGCTGTTTTTT
TRBD2,TRBV11-2,TRBJ2-1,-,CASSLVRWGLVRGGNEQFF,TGTGCCAGCAGCTTAGTAAGGTGGGGACTAGTACGGGGAGGGAATGAGCAGTTCTTC
-,TRBV5-1,TRBJ1-5,-,CASSRRTVTKDQPQHF,TGCGCCAGCAGCAGGCGGACAGTGACGAAGGATCAGCCCCAGCATTTT
-,TRBV6-1,TRBJ2-1,-,CASSENSGSYNEQFF,TGTGCCAGCAGTGAAAATAGCGGCTCCTACAATGAGCAGTTCTTC
-,TRBV4-3,TRBJ1-2,-,CASSPNSNRVSGYTF,TGCGCCAGCAGCCCTAACTCCAACAGGGTGAGCGGCTACACCTTC
TRBD1,TRBV2,TRBJ1-1,once,CASTGTTGGTEAFF,TGTGCCAGCACCGGAACCACAGGGGGCACTGAAGCTTTCTTT
-,TRBV19,TRBJ1-2,-,CASSIASGGYYGYTF,TGTGCCAGTAGTATTGCATCGGGGGGATACTATGGCTACACCTTC
-,TRBV5-1,TRBJ2-5,-,CASSLQIGPSQETQYF,TGCGCCAGCAGCTTGCAAATCGGCCCTAGTCAAGAGACCCAGTACTTC
-,TRBV11-3,TRBJ1-1,-,CASSPGGVNTEAFF,TGTGCCAGCAGCCCCGGAGGGGTGAACACTGAAGCTTTCTTT
-,TRBV5-4,TRBJ2-3,-,CASSRGGGTDTQYF,TGTGCCAGCAGCAGGGGGGGAGGCACAGATACGCAGTATTTT
TRBD1,TRBV11-2,TRBJ2-7,-,CASRTTGTGGEQYF,TGTGCCAGCAGAACGACCGGGACAGGGGGTGAGCAGTACTTC
TRBD1,TRBV6-4,TRBJ1-2,-,CASSDGTGGIGNYGYTF,TGTGCCAGCAGTGACGGGACAGGGGGAATCGGCAACTATGGCTACACCTTC
-,TRBV19,TRBJ1-1,-,CASRAGQFLNTEAFF,TGTGCCAGTAGGGCAGGACAGTTCCTGAACACTGAAGCTTTCTTT
TRBD1,TRBV4-3,TRBJ1-1,few,CASSQGTGVEAFF,TGCGCCAGCAGCCAGGGGACAGGGGTTGAAGCTTTCTTT
TRBD2,TRBV28,TRBJ2-7,once,CASSTPGTSGRSSYEQYF,TGTGCCAGCAGTACACCCGGGACTAGCGGGAGGAGCTCCTACGAGCAGTACTTC
TRBD1,TRBV7-2,TRBJ1-6,-,CASSTTGVLKVGHSPLHF,TGTGCCAGCAGCACTACAGGGGTGTTAAAGGTGGGGCATTCACCCCTCCACTTT
-,TRBV4-2,TRBJ2-1,once,CASSQDGSSYNEQFF,TGTGCCAGCAGCCAAGATGGCAGCTCCTACAATGAGCAGTTCTTC
-,TRBV6-5,TRBJ2-1,-,CASSYGGSYNEQFF,TGTGCCAGCAGTTACGGCGGGTCCTACAATGAGCAGTTCTTC
TRBD2,TRBV11-2,TRBJ2-3,-,CASSLELAGGTDTQYF,TGTGCCAGCAGCTTAGAACTAGCGGGGGGAACAGATACGCAGTATTTT
TRBD1,TRBV7-2,TRBJ1-5,-,CASSPQGFNQPQHF,TGTGCCAGCAGCCCACAGGGGTTCAATCAGCCCCAGCATTTT
-,TRBV27,TRBJ2-7,-,CASSRLAGNRNEQYF,TGTGCCAGCAGCCGCCTGGCAGGGAATAGGAACGAGCAGTACTTC
TRBD2,TRBV13,TRBJ2-7,-,CASSPRDYGEQYF,TGTGCCAGCAGCCCGCGGGACTACGGCGAGCAGTACTTC
-,TRBV11-2,TRBJ1-4,-,CASSQSSGSEKLFF,TGTGCCAGCAGTCAATCGTCGGGGAGTGAAAAACTGTTTTTT
TRBD1,TRBV11-2,TRBJ2-5,-,CASSLQGQGTQETQYF,TGTGCCAGCAGCTTACAGGGACAGGGGACGCAAGAGACCCAGTACTTC
-,TRBV6-1,TRBJ2-7,-,CASSDWTSSYEQYF,TGTGCCAGCAGTGATTGGACATCCTCCTACGAGCAGTACTTC
TRBD1,TRBV5-5,TRBJ2-6,-,CASSPGQGVGANVLTF,TGTGCCAGCAGCCCGGGACAGGGGGTTGGGGCCAACGTCCTGACTTTC
-,TRBV7-9,TRBJ1-3,-,CASSLAGGGSGNTIYF,TGTGCCAGCAGCTTAGCGGGAGGGGGCTCTGGAAACACCATATATTTT
-,TRBV6-6,TRBJ1-3,once,CASSSDSLGNTIYF,TGTGCCAGCAGCTCGGACAGCCTTGGAAACACCATATATTTT
-,TRBV18,TRBJ2-5,few,CASSPKGGGETQYF,TGTGCCAGCTCACCAAAGGGAGGAGGAGAGACCCAGTACTTC
-,TRBV9,TRBJ2-7,-,CASSVAGGRVYEQYF,TGTGCCAGCAGCGTAGCAGGCGGGCGGGTCTACGAGCAGTACTTC
TRBD2,TRBV7-7,TRBJ2-7,-,CASSLAYRLAELSYEQYF,TGTGCTAGCAGCTTGGCTTACCGACTAGCGGAACTCTCCTACGAGCAGTACTTC
-,TRBV6-1,TRBJ1-2,-,CASSEVTGLGYTF,TGTGCCAGCAGTGAAGTAACAGGGTTAGGCTACACCTTC
-,TRBV28,TRBJ1-2,-,CASWLPNYGYTF,TGTGCCAGCTGGCTCCCTAACTATGGCTACACCTTC
-,TRBV6-1,TRBJ1-5,-,CASSEWGANQPQHF,TGTGCCAGCAGTGAATGGGGAGCGAATCAGCCCCAGCATTTT
-,TRBV28,TRBJ1-5,-,CASSREGLSNQPQHF,TGTGCCAGCAGCCGGGAGGGGTTGAGCAATCAGCCCCAGCATTTT